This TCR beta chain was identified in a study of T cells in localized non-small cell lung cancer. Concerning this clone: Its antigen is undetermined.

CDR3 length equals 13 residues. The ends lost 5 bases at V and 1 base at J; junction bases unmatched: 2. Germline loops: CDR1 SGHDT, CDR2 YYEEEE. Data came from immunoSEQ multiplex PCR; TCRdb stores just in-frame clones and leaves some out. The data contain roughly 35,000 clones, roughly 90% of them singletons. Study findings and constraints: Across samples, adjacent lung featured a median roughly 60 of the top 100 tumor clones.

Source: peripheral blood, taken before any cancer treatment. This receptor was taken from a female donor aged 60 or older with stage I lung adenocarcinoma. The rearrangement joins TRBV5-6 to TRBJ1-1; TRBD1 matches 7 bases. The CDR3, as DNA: TGTGCCAGCAGTACAGGGGCGAACACTGAAGCTTTCTTT. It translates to CASSTGANTEAFF.